This is a list of T cell receptor beta chains from one sample in a study of cytomegalovirus exposure and HLA in healthy donors. Some clones are missing from TCRdb's copy, which holds only in-frame ones; the method was immunoSEQ multiplex PCR. The repertoire has about 94,000 clones, around 73% of them found once; the top ten carry about 0.69%. The sample was PBMCs. The receptors shown here come from a woman in her fifties or sixties in good health and CMV-seronegative. Each CDR3 is given with its conserved first and last residue. Each record gives: J gene, D gene, V gene, clone size, CDR3 DNA, CDR3 protein. A D gene is named only where the DNA matches it firmly. Clone sizes are given selectively: once, few, many, or a class where the clone is expanded.

TRBJ2-1	TRBD2	TRBV5-6	-	TGTGCCAGCAGCCGGACTAGCCCAGACAGGAATGAGCAGTTCTTC	CASSRTSPDRNEQFF
TRBJ2-2	TRBD2	TRBV4-2	-	TGTGCCAGCAGCCAAGGTCGACTAGCGGCCTACACCGGGGAGCTGTTTTTT	CASSQGRLAAYTGELFF
TRBJ1-2	-	TRBV12-5	-	TGTGCTAGTGGTTCCTCAGTAGGGGATTCCCCCTATGGCTACACCTTC	CASGSSVGDSPYGYTF
TRBJ2-7	TRBD1	TRBV6-5	-	TGTGCCAGCAGTTACTCAGGGACAGGCCACTACGAGCAGTACTTC	CASSYSGTGHYEQYF
TRBJ2-3	-	TRBV9	-	TGTGCCAGCAGCGGCGGAGGGGCTGCCACAGATACGCAGTATTTT	CASSGGGAATDTQYF
TRBJ2-7	TRBD2	TRBV2	-	TGTGCCAGCCTAACCGGGACTAGCGGGGGGGCCTACGAGCAGTACTTC	CASLTGTSGGAYEQYF
TRBJ1-4	TRBD1	TRBV5-4	-	TGTGCCAGCAGCTCTGGCGGACAGGGATCGAATGAAAAACTGTTTTTT	CASSSGGQGSNEKLFF
TRBJ1-2	TRBD1	TRBV5-4	-	TGTGCCAGCAGCGGAAGGGACAGAAGTAACTATGGCTACACCTTC	CASSGRDRSNYGYTF
TRBJ1-5	-	TRBV6-1	few	TGTGCCAGCAGTGACCGCAGCAGCAGGGCCGGAGATCAGCCCCAGCATTTT	CASSDRSSRAGDQPQHF
TRBJ2-7	TRBD1	TRBV5-1	once	TGCGCCAGCAGAGAACAGGGGCGCTACGAGCAGTACTTC	CASREQGRYEQYF
TRBJ2-1	-	TRBV10-3	-	TGTGCCATCAGTGAGTCCGACGGACTGTTAGGATCACTCAAGCAGTTCTTC	CAISESDGLLGSLKQFF
TRBJ1-5	-	TRBV15	-	TGTGCCACCAAGAGGGTCGATAGCAATCAGCCCCAGCATTTT	CATKRVDSNQPQHF
TRBJ2-1	TRBD2	TRBV5-1	-	TGCGCCAGCAGCAGGAACCCGGGACTAGCGGGAGACAATGAGCAGTTCTTC	CASSRNPGLAGDNEQFF
TRBJ2-2	TRBD2	TRBV6-5	-	TGTGCCAGCGGGGGGGACGGCGGGGAGCTGTTTTTT	CASGGDGGELFF
TRBJ1-2	-	TRBV6-5	-	TGTGCCAGCAGTTACGGGGGGGCTGCCTATGGCTACACCTTC	CASSYGGAAYGYTF
TRBJ2-6	-	TRBV5-1	-	TGCGCCAGCAGCTTGCGGCAGGCCTCTGGGGCCAACGTCCTGACTTTC	CASSLRQASGANVLTF
TRBJ2-5	-	TRBV2	-	TGTGCCAGCAGTATAGACAGTGGGAATCGAGAGACCCAGTACTTC	CASSIDSGNRETQYF
TRBJ1-6	-	TRBV9	few	TGTGCCAGCAGCGTAGGGGCAGGGGATAATTCACCCCTCCACTTT	CASSVGAGDNSPLHF
TRBJ2-5	TRBD2	TRBV30	-	TGTGCCTGGAGTGTTCGGACTAGCGGGATAGAGACCCAGTACTTC	CAWSVRTSGIETQYF
TRBJ2-7	TRBD2	TRBV25-1	-	TGTGCCAGCAGTGCGGCGGGGGTCTACGAGCAGTACTTC	CASSAAGVYEQYF
TRBJ1-2	TRBD1	TRBV19	-	TGTGCCAGTAGTTTCCGGGACAGGGACTATGGCTACACCTTC	CASSFRDRDYGYTF
TRBJ2-3	-	TRBV7-2	-	TGTGCCAGCAGCTCCCCCGCGAATACGCAGTATTTT	CASSSPANTQYF
TRBJ2-3	-	TRBV10-3	once	TGTGCCTCTCTCCGGGGGAGCACAGATACGCAGTATTTT	CASLRGSTDTQYF
TRBJ1-1	-	TRBV5-1	-	TGCGCCAGCAGCTTGGGAGATATGAACACTGAAGCTTTCTTT	CASSLGDMNTEAFF
TRBJ2-1	TRBD1	TRBV5-6	-	TGTGCCAGCAGCTTGGGAGGACAGGGGCCGGGGGTAGTCTACAATGAGCAGTTCTTC	CASSLGGQGPGVVYNEQFF
TRBJ2-7	-	TRBV5-1	-	TGCGCCAGCAGCTACGACAGGATCGAGCAGTACTTC	CASSYDRIEQYF
TRBJ2-6	TRBD1	TRBV4-1	-	TGCGCCAGCAGCCCCCGCCGGACAGGGGAGGGGGCCAACGTCCTGACTTTC	CASSPRRTGEGANVLTF
TRBJ2-1	TRBD2	TRBV27	-	TGTGCCAGCAGGCTAGCGGGAGATGTTCGGTACAATGAGCAGTTCTTC	CASRLAGDVRYNEQFF
TRBJ2-7	-	TRBV7-2	-	TGTGCCAGCAGCTTAGCCTTCTACGAGCAGTACTTC	CASSLAFYEQYF
TRBJ1-1	TRBD1	TRBV27	-	TGTGCCAGCAGCTTCTTGACAGGGACGAACACTGAAGCTTTCTTT	CASSFLTGTNTEAFF
TRBJ2-1	-	TRBV5-4	once	TGTGCCAGCAGCTTGTTACAGAATGAGCAGTTCTTC	CASSLLQNEQFF
TRBJ1-5	TRBD1	TRBV7-2	-	TGTGCCAGCAGCTTAGCCGACAGGGCTTATCAGCCCCAGCATTTT	CASSLADRAYQPQHF
TRBJ2-3	TRBD2	TRBV4-3	-	TGCGCCAGCAGCCAAGCTCCGGGAGGATCCGATACGCAGTATTTT	CASSQAPGGSDTQYF
TRBJ2-1	TRBD2	TRBV5-4	-	TGTGCCAGCAGCTTGGCAGCGGGGAACGACTACAATGAGCAGTTCTTC	CASSLAAGNDYNEQFF
TRBJ1-5	-	TRBV18	-	TGTGCCAGCTCACCTTTCCCACAGGGTAGCAATCAGCCCCAGCATTTT	CASSPFPQGSNQPQHF